The present T cell receptor (beta chain) was sequenced within a study of tumor-infiltrating lymphocytes in glioblastoma multiforme. Multiple V-beta primers and a C-beta primer amplified TCRB from RNA. TCRdb analysed the multiplex PCR reads with MiXCR anew, one entry per CDR3 protein. This table holds 10,000 to 15,000 distinct CDR3 sequences, 60% to 65% found once. Germline loops: CDR1 MDHEN, CDR2 SYDVKM. CDR3 length equals 13 residues. V was cut by 6 bases and J by 7 bases, with 15 bases left in between. The sequence derives from a male donor with glioblastoma. The sequenced material came from brain tumor tissue. The rearrangement links TRBV28 to TRBJ1-2; tentative D call: TRBD1 (5 bases). Here the CDR3 DNA reads TGTGCCAGCAGCTCAGGACATGTCTGTGGCTACACCTTC. It codes for CASSSGHVCGYTF.